Below are 32 T cell receptor beta chains sequenced from a single sample in a study of PD-L1 blockade in urothelial cancer. The table came from immunoSEQ multiplex PCR; TCRdb's copy has only in-frame clones and leaves some out. The sample lists about 74,000 clones, around 84% occurring once. The sample consisted of PBMCs, taken around atezolizumab (anti-PD-L1) treatment. All receptors come from a man aged 65 to 79 with urothelial cancer.

The genes are TRBV10-3 and TRBJ2-1; TRBD1 matches 10 bases. The CDR3 is made up of 21 amino acids. V shed 4 bases, J shed 0 bases, and the junction held 18 bases outside the gene matches. CDR1 is ENHRY and CDR2 is SYGVKD in the germline V gene. The CDR3 region has the DNA TGTGCCATCAGTGCCTTCGGAGGGACAGGGGCCCTCCTGAGCTCCTACAATGAGCAGTTCTTC. Translating it yields CAISAFGGTGALLSSYNEQFF.

The chain has TRBV9 and TRBJ2-7; 9 bases line up with TRBD1. Trimming at V came to 0 bases and at J to 6 bases, leaving 4 bases not matched to a gene. Germline CDR1 and CDR2: SGDLS and YYNGEE. This CDR3 contains 14 residues. This chain's CDR3 is CASSVGDRGGEQYF. The CDR3, as DNA: TGTGCCAGCAGCGTAGGCGACAGGGGGGGCGAGCAGTACTTC.

This rearrangement joins TRBV7-9 to TRBJ2-2, with TRBD2 as a possible D gene (5 bases). The length of the CDR3 is 16 residues. Trimming removed 2 bases from V and 6 bases from J, with 16 bases in between. CDR1 SEHNR and CDR2 FQNEAQ come from the germline V gene (reference sequence). CDR3 DNA: TGTGCCAGCAGCTTAAGTTCCCGGGGTGACTCCGGGGAGCTGTTTTTT. Its protein is CASSLSSRGDSGELFF. The full variable domain, rest sourced from reference TRBV7-9 and TRBJ2-2, is DTGVSQNPRHKITKRGQNVTFRCDPISEHNRLYWYRQTLGQGPEFLTYFQNEAQLEKSRLLSDRFSAERPKGSFSTLEIQRTEQGDSAMYLCASSLSSRGDSGELFFGEGSRLTVL.

The chain is built from TRBV28 and TRBJ2-6, with TRBD2 matching 8 bases. The CDR3 covers 15 residues. Trimming took 7 bases from V and 0 from J; bases not matched to a gene: 2. From germline, CDR1 is MDHEN and CDR2 SYDVKM. In DNA form, the CDR3 reads TGTGCCAGCAATAGCGGGGCCTCTGGGGCCAACGTCCTGACTTTC. Translating it yields CASNSGASGANVLTF. Filled out from reference TRBV28 and TRBJ2-6, the complete variable domain reads DVKVTQSSRYLVKRTGEKVFLECVQDMDHENMFWYRQDPGLGLRLIYFSYDVKMKEKGDIPEGYSVSREKKERFSLILESASTNQTSMYLCASNSGASGANVLTFGAGSRLTVL.

This chain links TRBV10-3 with TRBJ1-2; TRBD1 aligns across 9 bases. J gave up 8 bases and V 2 bases, and 6 bases lay outside the gene matches. The CDR3 runs to 14 residues. CDR1 ENHRY and CDR2 SYGVKD come from the germline V gene. The CDR3 DNA sequence: TGTGCCATCAGTGAGGCTGAGGGGACAGGGGGCTACACCTTC. Translated, it gives CAISEAEGTGGYTF.

This clone was picked up one time. The V and J genes are TRBV5-1 and TRBJ1-6; D not certain. The V end lost 0 bases, the J end lost 5 bases, and 9 bases lay between the germline ends. This CDR3 has 15 residues. The germline CDR1 and CDR2 sequences are SGHRS and YFSETQ. In DNA form, the CDR3 reads TGCGCCAGCAGCTTGGCTCCCGGTGATAATTCACCCCTCCACTTT. This codes for CASSLAPGDNSPLHF.

The chain employs TRBV5-8 and TRBJ2-7; possible D gene TRBD1, 5 bases. Trimming pared 3 bases from V and 3 bases from J, leaving 7 bases between. CDR3 size: 12 residues. The germline CDR1 and CDR2 sequences are SGHTS and YDEGEE. As DNA, the CDR3 is TGTGCCAGCAGCTCCCAGGGCTACGAGCAGTACTTC. This gives the protein CASSSQGYEQYF.

The chain carries TRBV7-3 and TRBJ2-7, with 11 bases aligning to TRBD2. Per germline, CDR1 SGHTA and CDR2 FQGTGA. V lost 5 bases and J lost 4; bases outside the gene matches: 7. This CDR3 has 15 amino acids. CDR3 residues: CASSLRLAGTYEQYF. The CDR3 nucleotides read TGTGCCAGCAGCCTACGACTAGCGGGGACTTACGAGCAGTACTTC. The full variable domain, with the rest looked up from reference TRBV7-3 and TRBJ2-7, is GAGVSQTPSNKVTEKGKYVELRCDPISGHTALYWYRQSLGQGPEFLIYFQGTGAADDSGLPNDRFFAVRPEGSVSTLKIQRTERGDSAVYLCASSLRLAGTYEQYFGPGTRLTVT.

The sample holds a few counts of this clone. The rearrangement uses TRBV7-7 and TRBJ2-2; 10 nucleotides agree with TRBD2. Germline V gene lookup returns CDR1 SSHAT and CDR2 FNYEAQ (reference sequence). This CDR3 comprises 17 residues. The J segment lost 4 bases and the V segment lost 1 base, leaving 6 bases of the junction unmatched. The CDR3 region is CASSLGASGSSTGELFF. The CDR3 nucleotides read TGTGCCAGCAGCTTAGGGGCTAGCGGGAGCAGCACCGGGGAGCTGTTTTTT.

The chain links TRBV27 to TRBJ2-1, with 16 bases matching TRBD2. Germline V gives CDR1 MNHEY, CDR2 SMNVEV (reference sequence). The V segment lost 6 bases and the J segment 0 bases; nucleotides outside the gene matches: 8. This CDR3 has 19 residues. The CDR3 sequence is CASRFAGLAGGSSYNEQFF. CDR3 coding DNA: TGTGCCAGCAGATTCGCGGGACTAGCGGGAGGGAGCTCCTACAATGAGCAGTTCTTC.

Only one count was recorded for this clone. The V and J genes are TRBV4-2 and TRBJ2-6; D gene uncertain. V was clipped by 4 bases and J by 0 bases, with 7 bases between them. The CDR3 loop spans 15 amino acids. Germline V lookup: CDR1 LGHNA, CDR2 YNFKEQ. CDR3 bases: TGTGCCAGCAGCCGCGGAGACTCTGGGGCCAACGTCCTGACTTTC. As protein: CASSRGDSGANVLTF.

The CDR3: CASSISRGTDTQYF. CDR3 nucleotides: TGTGCCAGTAGTATAAGCAGGGGCACAGATACGCAGTATTTT. The J gene is TRBJ2-3, the V gene TRBV19; possibly TRBD1 for D (5 bases). V was shortened by 2 bases and J by 1 base, with 7 bases between the two germline ends. The CDR3 sequence is 14 residues long. Per the germline V gene, CDR1 is LNHDA and CDR2 is SQIVND (reference sequence).

The CDR3 coding sequence is TGTGCCAGCAGTCCGTCCCCTCTGTCCGGGGAGCTGTTTTTT. It is translated as CASSPSPLSGELFF. The chain uses TRBV27 and TRBJ2-2; D unresolved. V gave up 5 bases and J gave up 6 bases, with 13 bases separating them. CDR1 is MNHEY and CDR2 is SMNVEV in the germline V gene (reference sequence). The CDR3 length is 14 residues.

The chain carries TRBV7-8 and TRBJ2-7; D might be TRBD2 (5 bases). Trimming took off 0 bases at V and 1 base at J, with 13 bases between the two ends. The CDR3 consists of 16 residues. In germline, CDR1 is SGHVS, CDR2 FQNEAQ. CDR3 amino acids: CASSLASRAGSYEQYF. The CDR3 DNA is TGTGCCAGCAGCTTAGCCTCGCGGGCGGGTTCCTACGAGCAGTACTTC.

The V gene is TRBV5-4, the J gene TRBJ2-5; 8 bases fit TRBD1. Germline V gene lookup returns CDR1 SGHNT and CDR2 YYREEE (reference sequence). The V gene end was trimmed by 1 base and the J gene end by 4 bases; junction bases not matched to a gene: 9. The CDR3 is made up of 16 amino acids. The CDR3: CASSLYGATGAETQYF. CDR3 coding DNA: TGTGCCAGCAGCTTGTACGGAGCGACAGGGGCAGAGACCCAGTACTTC.

CDR3: CASSAGAGYGYTF. CDR3 bases: TGTGCCAGCAGCGCAGGGGCTGGCTATGGCTACACCTTC. The J gene is TRBJ1-2, the V gene TRBV28, with a weak D call TRBD1 (6 bases). Germline V CDR1 and CDR2: MDHEN, SYDVKM. Between the trimmed V and J ends, which lost 6 bases and 4 bases, there was a span of 12 bases. CDR3 length: 13 amino acids.

The J gene is TRBJ2-2, the V gene TRBV29-1; 7 bases agree with TRBD2. This CDR3 is 15 amino acids long. V lost 6 bases, J lost 5 bases, and 12 bases stayed unmatched. Germline V gene data show CDR1 as SQVTM and CDR2 as ANQGSEA. CDR3 DNA: TGCAGCGTAGCCCGTCTGCGGGAGCTTACCGGGGAGCTGTTTTTT. Protein product: CSVARLRELTGELFF.

This clone appeared once. The gene calls are TRBV11-3 and TRBJ2-2; 8 positions agree with TRBD1. The V gene end was trimmed by 5 bases and the J gene end by 1 base; junction bases not matched to a gene: 3. The CDR3 is made up of 15 amino acids. The germline gives CDR1 SGHNT, CDR2 YENEEA. CDR3: CASSKGQGNTGELFF. CDR3 nucleotides: TGTGCCAGCAGCAAAGGACAGGGGAACACCGGGGAGCTGTTTTTT.

The chain has TRBV10-3 and TRBJ1-2, with 7 bases aligning to TRBD1. The germline CDR1 and CDR2 sequences are ENHRY and SYGVKD. V lost 10 bases to trimming and J lost 2 bases; unmatched junction nucleotides: 10. The CDR3 is 14 amino acids. The CDR3: CASSGTATNYGYTF. CDR3 sequence (DNA): TGTGCCAGCAGCGGGACAGCGACCAACTATGGCTACACCTTC.

This chain joins TRBV5-1 and TRBJ2-7; a weak D match, TRBD1 (6 bases). CDR1 SGHRS and CDR2 YFSETQ come from the germline V gene. This CDR3 has 13 residues. The ends were cut back, 3 bases at V and 7 bases at J, with 14 bases in the middle. CDR3 residues: CASSSYRAREQYF. The DNA of the CDR3 is TGCGCCAGCAGCTCTTACAGGGCGAGGGAGCAGTACTTC.

This sequence joins TRBV10-3 and TRBJ2-3; tentative D call: TRBD2 (6 bases). Germline V lookup: CDR1 ENHRY, CDR2 SYGVKD. Deletions cut 0 bases from V and 4 bases from J, with 14 bases between. This CDR3 has 16 residues. The CDR3 DNA reads TGTGCCATCAGTGAGTCGAAGGGGCGGGGTTCAGATACGCAGTATTTT. This encodes CAISESKGRGSDTQYF.

The rearrangement uses TRBV7-2 and TRBJ2-7, with TRBD2 matching over 7 bases. The CDR3 sequence is 12 residues long. Looked up from germline, CDR1 is SGHTA and CDR2 is FQGNSA. Trimming cost V 8 bases and J 2 bases; bases outside gene matches: 3. CDR3 sequence reads: CASGGGPYEQYF. In nucleotides, the CDR3 is TGTGCCAGCGGGGGAGGGCCCTACGAGCAGTACTTC.

The chain combines TRBV27 with TRBJ2-3, with 7 bases lining up with TRBD1. Trimming cost V 5 bases and J 6 bases; bases outside gene matches: 11. Germline V CDR1 and CDR2: MNHEY, SMNVEV (reference sequence). This CDR3 has 15 amino acids. The CDR3 nucleotides are TGTGCCAGCAGTCCGGGACAGCACGGATGGGATACGCAGTATTTT. This translates into CASSPGQHGWDTQYF.

This clone is termed medium-sized. Likely a read error: the CDR3 ends without its conserved phenylalanine or tryptophan. Because the CDR3's place on the DNA is in doubt, the DNA is left out and the CDR3 is given as listed by TCRdb. The chain recombines TRBV2 with TRBJ2-7; TRBD2, as called in the table, went unchecked against the DNA. Germline lookup yields CDR1 SNHLY and CDR2 FYNNEI. The CDR3 sequence runs 12 residues, both termini included. CDR3: CASSERWTSGWY.

This clone was counted between two and nine times. V gene TRBV27 combines with J gene TRBJ1-2; D unresolved. V was shortened by 5 bases and J by 6 bases, with 13 bases between the two germline ends. This CDR3 is 13 amino acids long. Germline CDR1 and CDR2: MNHEY and SMNVEV (reference sequence). The CDR3 protein is CASSPRGFDGYTF. As DNA, the CDR3 is TGTGCCAGCAGTCCACGGGGATTTGATGGCTACACCTTC.

The chain carries TRBV18 and TRBJ2-3; 8 nucleotides match TRBD1. This CDR3 has 15 residues. CDR1 and CDR2 (germline): KGHSH, LQKENI. V lost 6 bases and J lost 4; bases outside the gene matches: 9. CDR3 DNA: TGTGCCAGCTCCCCTCGGACAGGGAAGGCAGATACGCAGTATTTT. This translates into CASSPRTGKADTQYF.

The chain is built from TRBV28 and TRBJ2-2; 7 nucleotides match TRBD2. Germline loops: CDR1 MDHEN, CDR2 SYDVKM. CDR3 size: 18 residues. After removal of 2 bases from V and 4 bases from J, the junction contained 13 bases not matched to a gene. CDR3 sequence reads: CASSLRVGRGSGTGELFF. CDR3 DNA: TGTGCCAGCAGTTTACGGGTGGGACGCGGGAGCGGCACCGGGGAGCTGTTTTTT.

This chain joins TRBV28 and TRBJ2-7; possibly TRBD2 for D (5 bases). Germline CDR1 is MDHEN and CDR2 is SYDVKM. Trimming removed 4 bases from V and 2 bases from J, with 9 bases in between. The CDR3 is 13 amino acids. The CDR3: CASSSTSPYEQYF. CDR3 nucleotides: TGTGCCAGCAGTTCCACTAGTCCCTACGAGCAGTACTTC.

The CDR3 region is CASTQGPSYEQYF. CDR3 sequence (DNA): TGCGCCAGCACACAGGGCCCCTCCTACGAGCAGTACTTC. The V and J genes are TRBV5-1 and TRBJ2-7; weak D call: TRBD1 (6 bases). The CDR3 is made up of 13 amino acids. V was clipped by 6 bases and J by 0 bases, with 10 bases between them. The germline CDR1 and CDR2 sequences are SGHRS and YFSETQ.

The CDR3 coding sequence is TGTGCCAGCAGTACTGGACTAGCGGGTCGCTACGAGCAGTACTTC. This encodes CASSTGLAGRYEQYF. The V call is TRBV27, the J call TRBJ2-7, with 11 bases matching TRBD2. Trimming at V came to 5 bases and at J to 3 bases, leaving 6 bases not matched to a gene. CDR1 is MNHEY and CDR2 is SMNVEV in the germline V gene (reference sequence). The CDR3 spans 15 residues.

V and J are TRBV15 and TRBJ2-1; TRBD2 agrees at 11 bases. V dropped 6 bases and J dropped 7; count of bases not matched to a gene: 8. The CDR3 has 15 residues. CDR1 and CDR2 from the germline V gene are LNHNV and YYDKDF (reference sequence). The CDR3 sequence: CATSYTSGRRNEQFF. The CDR3, as DNA: TGTGCCACCAGTTACACTAGCGGGAGAAGAAATGAGCAGTTCTTC.

V usage is TRBV5-1 and J usage is TRBJ1-1, with a weak D call TRBD1 (5 bases). V lost 0 bases and J 1 base, leaving 13 bases between the germline ends. This CDR3 spans 16 amino acids. Germline lookup yields CDR1 SGHRS and CDR2 YFSETQ. The CDR3 spells CASSLDVGGGNTEAFF. The CDR3 DNA is TGCGCCAGCAGCTTGGATGTGGGCGGGGGGAACACTGAAGCTTTCTTT.